This entry lists 22 T cell receptor beta chains sequenced from one sample in a study of OX40 agonist ivuxolimab in advanced cancers. Generated by immunoSEQ multiplex PCR, the TCRdb table keeps only in-frame clones and is missing some. The sample consists of about 77,000 clones, 94% of them appearing once. Here the sequenced sample was CD4+ or CD8+ T cells sorted from blood, taken in a trial of the OX40 agonist ivuxolimab. The receptors derive from an adult with an advanced solid tumor such as melanoma, head and neck, liver or kidney cancer.

The CDR3 sequence is CASSPGISGRSHEQFF. As DNA, the CDR3 is TGTGCCAGCAGTCCCGGTATTAGCGGGAGGAGCCATGAGCAGTTCTTC. V usage is TRBV27 and J usage is TRBJ2-1, with 10 bases that match TRBD2. CDR1 MNHEY and CDR2 SMNVEV come from the germline V gene (reference sequence). The junction had 12 bases not matched to a gene; V was cut back by 5 bases and J by 8 bases. This CDR3 has 16 amino acids.

The chain links TRBV11-3 to TRBJ1-6, with 7 bases fitting TRBD1. Unmatched junction bases numbered 5, after V lost 1 base and J lost 8 bases. The CDR3 sequence is 15 residues long. From germline, CDR1 is SGHNT and CDR2 YENEEA. This chain's CDR3 is CASSLGAGGYSPLHF. In DNA form, the CDR3 reads TGTGCCAGCAGCTTAGGTGCAGGGGGGTATTCACCCCTCCACTTT.

The chain joins TRBV5-8 to TRBJ1-1; TRBD1 matches at 8 bases. CDR3 length: 13 residues. CDR1 and CDR2 (germline): SGHTS, YDEGEE. Trimming at V came to 4 bases and at J to 6 bases, leaving 5 bases not matched to a gene. The CDR3 is CASSGTGGPEAFF. CDR3 DNA sequence: TGTGCCAGCAGCGGAACAGGGGGTCCTGAAGCTTTCTTT.

V is TRBV7-9 and J is TRBJ2-1; maybe TRBD1 (7 bases). This CDR3 is built from 17 residues. Germline lookup yields CDR1 SEHNR and CDR2 FQNEAQ (reference sequence). V dropped 5 bases and J dropped 0 bases, with 17 bases sitting between them. The chain's CDR3 is CASSPRGRGYSYNEQFF. CDR3 bases: TGTGCCAGCAGCCCTAGGGGGCGGGGCTACTCCTACAATGAGCAGTTCTTC.

In this sample, this clone turned up once. This chain links TRBV6-5 with TRBJ2-3; D ambiguous. Germline V CDR1 and CDR2: MNHEY, SVGAGI. V lost 7 bases, J lost 5 bases, and 16 bases lay in between. The CDR3 sequence is 14 residues long. The CDR3 coding sequence is TGTGCCAGCACCGTCTCCCCGGATGGAGATACGCAGTATTTT. It yields the protein CASTVSPDGDTQYF.

The chain joins TRBV11-2 to TRBJ2-5, with no clear D. This CDR3 is 14 amino acids long. Germline-derived CDR1 and CDR2 are SGHAT and FQNNGV. Trimming shortened V by 1 base and J by 4 bases, and 10 bases separated the two germline ends. In nucleotides, the CDR3 is TGTGCCAGCAGCTTAGTCGGATCTGGAGAGACCCAGTACTTC. Translated, it gives CASSLVGSGETQYF.

A remark on this clone: One junction end does not reproduce the germline sequence, and a read error may be involved. This chain joins TRBV7-3 and TRBJ2-1; D remains ambiguous. Germline CDR1 and CDR2: SGHTA and FQGTGA. The CDR3 has 17 residues. This CDR3 is CASSLTPLTSSYNEQFF. The CDR3 region has the DNA TGTGCCAGCAGCCTAACGCCACTCACAAGCTCCTACAATGAGCAGTTCTTC. Supplemented by reference TRBV7-3 and TRBJ2-1, the full variable domain reads GAGVSQTPSNKVTEKGKYVELRCDPISGHTALYWYRQSLGQGPEFLIYFQGTGAADDSGLPNDRFFAVRPEGSVSTLKIQRTERGDSAVYLCASSLTPLTSSYNEQFFGPGTRLTVL.

The rearrangement joins TRBV29-1 to TRBJ1-1; possibly TRBD1 for D (6 bases). Germline values: CDR1 SQVTM, CDR2 ANQGSEA. V lost 8 bases and J lost 5, with 12 bases in between. The CDR3 consists of 11 residues. In DNA, the CDR3 is TGCAGCTTCCGCAGGGGAACTGAAGCTTTCTTT. Translated: CSFRRGTEAFF.

The chain has TRBV4-1 and TRBJ1-6; no clear D gene. Germline CDR1 MGHRA, CDR2 YSYEKL. Deletions cut 1 base from V and 13 bases from J, with 8 bases between. CDR3 length: 12 amino acids. The DNA of the CDR3 is TGCGCCAGCAGCCAAGGTTTGTGGCCCCTCCACTTT. This sequence encodes CASSQGLWPLHF.

The gene calls are TRBV9 and TRBJ2-3; 9 nucleotides line up with TRBD2. CDR3 length equals 15 residues. V trimming: 2 bases; J trimming: 0 bases; junction bases outside the gene matches: 1. From germline, CDR1 is SGDLS and CDR2 YYNGEE. The DNA of the CDR3 is TGTGCCAGCAGCGTTGGACTAGCGAGCACAGATACGCAGTATTTT. It specifies CASSVGLASTDTQYF.

As DNA, the CDR3 is TGCGCCAGCAGCCCTAGCGGGGGGAACTACAATGAGCAGTTCTTC. Amino acid sequence: CASSPSGGNYNEQFF. J is TRBJ2-1 and V is TRBV4-3; 11 bases are a match to TRBD2. With V trimmed by 4 bases and J by 3 bases, 2 bases remained unmatched. Germline CDR1 and CDR2: LGHNA and YSLEER. This CDR3 is 15 amino acids long.

The chain combines TRBV19 with TRBJ1-1; D gene uncertain. Germline V CDR1 and CDR2: LNHDA, SQIVND (reference sequence). V lost 1 base and J 5 bases, leaving 11 bases between the germline ends. The CDR3 extends over 14 amino acids. This chain's CDR3 is CASSIGALGTEAFF. The CDR3 DNA follows: TGTGCCAGTAGTATAGGGGCTTTGGGAACTGAAGCTTTCTTT. The whole variable domain, remainder taken from reference TRBV19 and TRBJ1-1, is DGGITQSPKYLFRKEGQNVTLSCEQNLNHDAMYWYRQDPGQGLRLIYYSQIVNDFQKGDIAEGYSVSREKKESFPLTVTSAQKNPTAFYLCASSIGALGTEAFFGQGTRLTVV.

The V call is TRBV6-6, the J call TRBJ1-3; D remains unclear. The CDR3 spans 15 residues. V shed 0 bases and J shed 5 bases, with 11 bases lying between them. Per germline, CDR1 MNHNY and CDR2 SVGAGI (reference sequence). For the CDR3, the DNA is TGTGCCAGCAGTTACTCGTCGGGGTCGAGAAACACCATATATTTT. It is translated as CASSYSSGSRNTIYF.

This chain joins TRBV27 and TRBJ2-1, with 8 bases identical to TRBD2. There are 15 residues in the CDR3. V shed 2 bases, J shed 2 bases, and the junction held 2 bases outside the gene matches. The V gene's germline CDR1 is MNHEY and CDR2 SMNVEV (reference sequence). CDR3 in DNA: TGTGCCAGCAGTTTAGCGGGAGGAACCTACAATGAGCAGTTCTTC. Translated, it gives CASSLAGGTYNEQFF.

The count of this clone is one. The V gene is TRBV28, the J gene TRBJ1-1; 10 nucleotides agree with TRBD1. CDR1 is MDHEN and CDR2 is SYDVKM in the germline V gene. The CDR3 contains 15 residues. The V segment lost 2 bases and the J segment 6 bases; nucleotides outside the gene matches: 6. In DNA, the CDR3 is TGTGCCAGCAGTTTAGACAGGGGGCCTTTCGCTGAAGCTTTCTTT. Translating gives CASSLDRGPFAEAFF.

The sample holds one count of this clone. This chain links TRBV5-6 with TRBJ1-2, with TRBD1 matching over 9 bases. CDR3 size: 15 residues. The V gene end was trimmed by 0 bases and the J gene end by 5 bases; junction bases not matched to a gene: 5. Germline V gives CDR1 SGHDT, CDR2 YYEEEE. CDR3 nucleotide sequence: TGTGCCAGCAGCTTGGCCACAGGGGGCGGTTATGGCTACACCTTC. Translating gives CASSLATGGGYGYTF. The whole variable domain, filled in from reference TRBV5-6 and TRBJ1-2, reads DAGVTQSPTHLIKTRGQQVTLRCSPKSGHDTVSWYQQALGQGPQFIFQYYEEEERQRGNFPDRFSGHQFPNYSSELNVNALLLGDSALYLCASSLATGGGYGYTFGSGTRLTVV.

The V and J genes are TRBV18 and TRBJ2-7, with 9 bases matching TRBD1. The J segment lost 5 bases and the V segment lost 3 bases, leaving 8 bases of the junction unmatched. The CDR3 totals 15 residues. Germline V gene data show CDR1 as KGHSH and CDR2 as LQKENI. The CDR3 reads CASSPTPGQGNEQYF. CDR3 nucleotide sequence: TGTGCCAGCTCACCGACGCCGGGACAGGGAAACGAGCAGTACTTC.

The chain carries TRBV9 and TRBJ1-4; D gene uncertain. Germline V gives CDR1 SGDLS, CDR2 YYNGEE. The ends were cut back, 6 bases at V and 8 bases at J, with 17 bases in the middle. This CDR3 comprises 14 residues. The DNA of the CDR3 is TGTGCCAGCAATCCAAGCGGCTCGAGCGAAAAACTGTTTTTT. Translation: CASNPSGSSEKLFF.

The rearrangement uses TRBV28 and TRBJ1-1; D is unclear. CDR1 MDHEN and CDR2 SYDVKM come from the germline V gene. The CDR3 has 11 residues. The V and J ends lost 3 bases and 6 bases respectively, with 5 bases between them. The CDR3 is CASSLQAEAFF. The DNA for the CDR3 is TGTGCCAGCAGTTTGCAGGCTGAAGCTTTCTTT.

The DNA of the CDR3 is TGTGCCAGCAGCTTAGTAGACAACTCCTACGAGCAGTACTTC. Translating it yields CASSLVDNSYEQYF. The chain links TRBV7-9 to TRBJ2-7; no firm D call. Trimming removed 1 base from V and 0 bases from J, with 7 bases in between. Germline CDR1 and CDR2: SEHNR and FQNEAQ (reference sequence). The CDR3 runs to 14 residues.

The gene calls are TRBV7-8 and TRBJ1-1; 8 bases are a match to TRBD1. Per the germline V gene, CDR1 is SGHVS and CDR2 is FQNEAQ. The CDR3 sequence is 12 residues long. J lost 8 bases, V lost 5 bases, and 4 bases had no gene match. In DNA form, the CDR3 reads TGTGCCAGCAGCGTTCAGGGGGCAGAAGCTTTCTTT. Its protein is CASSVQGAEAFF.

This chain uses TRBV4-2 with TRBJ2-7; 15 nucleotides match TRBD2. The CDR3 length is 16 residues. CDR1 and CDR2 (germline): LGHNA, YNFKEQ. Trimming at V came to 4 bases and at J to 4 bases, leaving 5 bases not matched to a gene. This CDR3 reads CASSLRGLAGGYEQYF. Written as DNA, the CDR3 is TGTGCCAGCAGCCTGCGGGGACTAGCGGGGGGTTACGAGCAGTACTTC.